The next 18 T cell receptor beta chains were all read from a single sample in a study of multiple sclerosis patients with progressive multifocal leukoencephalopathy. The protocol was immunoSEQ multiplex PCR, while the TCRdb copy is restricted to in-frame clones and leaves out a portion. The repertoire holds some 30,000 clones, with about nine tenths as singletons. Time point defined: about six months of natalizumab therapy. Here the sequenced sample was PBMCs, taken from a patient treated with natalizumab. The receptors here all came from a human donor with multiple sclerosis.

This clone has only one observation. The chain employs TRBV28 and TRBJ1-5, with a weak D call TRBD1 (6 bases). The V end lost 5 bases, the J end lost 5 bases, and 19 bases lay between the germline ends. The CDR3 totals 16 residues. Per germline, CDR1 MDHEN and CDR2 SYDVKM. The CDR3 nucleotides read TGTGCCAGCAGTCCAAGGGGGAGGGGGGCGGATCAGCCCCAGCATTTT. It codes for CASSPRGRGADQPQHF.

This chain uses TRBV28 with TRBJ1-5; TRBD1 is a possible D gene (5 bases). This CDR3 region has 17 residues. Germline CDR1 reads MDHEN; CDR2 reads SYDVKM. Trimming left V 3 bases short and J 5 bases short, with 20 bases between. CDR3 residues: CASSLETEVRNHQPQHF. The CDR3 nucleotides read TGTGCCAGCAGTTTGGAGACAGAAGTTAGAAATCATCAGCCCCAGCATTTT.

The chain couples TRBV27 to TRBJ2-7, with 9 bases identical to TRBD2. CDR1 is MNHEY, CDR2 SMNVEV, per germline (reference sequence). CDR3 length equals 15 residues. Unmatched junction bases numbered 8, after V lost 6 bases and J lost 2 bases. In DNA form, the CDR3 reads TGTGCCAGCAGCCCCACGACTAGCGGAGCCTACGAGCAGTACTTC. Protein product: CASSPTTSGAYEQYF.

The V gene is TRBV6-1, the J gene TRBJ1-5; no clear D gene. Trimming shortened V by 4 bases and J by 5 bases, and 12 bases separated the two germline ends. Germline CDR1 is MNHNS and CDR2 is SASEGT. The CDR3 loop spans 14 amino acids. CDR3 DNA sequence: TGTGCCAGCAGTGTAACATACCAAGATCAGCCCCAGCATTTT. Protein product: CASSVTYQDQPQHF.

This clone was observed a handful of times. The chain carries TRBV7-2 and TRBJ1-5; a possible D gene is TRBD1 (5 bases). Germline V lookup: CDR1 SGHTA, CDR2 FQGNSA. Trimming pared 5 bases from V and 4 bases from J, leaving 9 bases between. This CDR3 region has 13 residues. CDR3 sequence reads: CASSLGQNQPQHF. The DNA of the CDR3 is TGTGCCAGCAGCCTAGGACAAAATCAGCCCCAGCATTTT.

The chain joins TRBV18 to TRBJ2-6; TRBD1 might be the D (5 bases). The CDR3 is made up of 15 amino acids. The V end lost 4 bases, the J end lost 0 bases, and 7 bases lay between the germline ends. Germline V lookup: CDR1 KGHSH, CDR2 LQKENI. The CDR3 DNA is TGTGCCAGCTCACAGGGGAACTCTGGGGCCAACGTCCTGACTTTC. Protein product: CASSQGNSGANVLTF.

The rearrangement joins TRBV27 to TRBJ1-5; 11 positions match TRBD1. Unmatched junction bases numbered 15, after V lost 5 bases and J lost 6 bases. Germline V gives CDR1 MNHEY, CDR2 SMNVEV (reference sequence). The CDR3 consists of 18 residues. CDR3 coding DNA: TGTGCCAGCAGTATCCAGGGACAGGGGGGGTCTGCAAGTCAGCCCCAGCATTTT. It is translated as CASSIQGQGGSASQPQHF.

This chain links TRBV27 with TRBJ2-7; D is perhaps TRBD2 (6 bases). Trimming removed 8 bases from V and 3 bases from J, with 14 bases in between. The CDR3 is 13 residues long. The germline CDR1 and CDR2 sequences are MNHEY and SMNVEV (reference sequence). CDR3: CASGRTGIYEQYF. The CDR3 region has the DNA TGTGCCAGCGGGAGGACGGGCATCTACGAGCAGTACTTC.

This chain joins TRBV11-2 and TRBJ2-7, with 11 bases matching TRBD2. Germline CDR1 SGHAT, CDR2 FQNNGV. After removal of 1 base from V and 3 bases from J, the junction contained 11 bases not matched to a gene. The CDR3 runs 18 residues. CDR3 amino acids: CASSLGSNRGLAVYEQYF. The CDR3 DNA is TGTGCCAGCAGCTTAGGTTCAAATAGGGGACTAGCGGTCTACGAGCAGTACTTC.

A note on this clone: The sample carries other DNA sequences with the same CDR3. This chain uses TRBV6-1 with TRBJ2-1; 11 positions match TRBD2. Germline CDR1 reads MNHNS; CDR2 reads SASEGT. Trimming cost V 4 bases and J 6 bases; bases outside gene matches: 8. The CDR3 extends over 16 amino acids. The DNA for the CDR3 is TGTGCCAGCAGTGCCTTAGCGGGAGGGGGGCGCAATGAGCAGTTCTTC. Translation: CASSALAGGGRNEQFF.

The genes are TRBV9 and TRBJ2-2, with a weak D call TRBD2 (6 bases). From germline, CDR1 is SGDLS and CDR2 YYNGEE. Trimming left V 4 bases short and J 7 bases short, with 17 bases between. This CDR3 has 15 amino acids. Here the CDR3 reads CASSSRLDSDGELFF. CDR3 sequence (DNA): TGTGCCAGCAGCTCCCGACTAGATTCTGACGGGGAGCTGTTTTTT.

V is TRBV30 and J is TRBJ1-1; D is possibly TRBD1 (6 bases). V lost 1 base and J lost 1, with 10 bases in between. The CDR3 is 14 residues long. Looked up from germline, CDR1 is GTSNPN and CDR2 is SVGIG (reference sequence). In nucleotides, the CDR3 is TGTGCCTGGAGTGGGGGGGCAAGGAACACTGAAGCTTTCTTT. Encoded protein: CAWSGGARNTEAFF.

The chain is built from TRBV5-1 and TRBJ2-5; D may be TRBD1 (6 bases). The end of the DNA fits TRBJ2-7 better, so the J call may be wrong. Germline assignment: CDR1 SGHRS and CDR2 YFSETQ. The CDR3 sequence is 15 residues long. The CDR3 loop reads CASSLTGPSSYEQYF. The CDR3 DNA reads TGCGCCAGCAGCTTGACAGGGCCTAGCTCCTACGAGCAGTACTTC.

The chain joins TRBV7-2 to TRBJ2-7; the D gene could be TRBD1 or TRBD2 (5 bases each). V lost 4 bases and J lost 2, with 9 bases in between. The CDR3 sequence is 13 residues long. CDR1 is SGHTA and CDR2 is FQGNSA in the germline V gene. CDR3 DNA: TGTGCCAGCAGCTCCCGGGGCACCTACGAGCAGTACTTC. Translating it yields CASSSRGTYEQYF. Using reference TRBV7-2 and TRBJ2-7 for the parts outside the CDR3, the full variable domain is GAGVSQSPSNKVTEKGKDVELRCDPISGHTALYWYRQSLGQGLEFLIYFQGNSAPDKSGLPSDRFSAERTGGSVSTLTIQRTQQEDSAVYLCASSSRGTYEQYFGPGTRLTVT.

This sequence joins TRBV6-5 and TRBJ2-7; 7 bases agree with TRBD1. The CDR3 loop spans 16 amino acids. V was pared by 2 bases and J by 5 bases, with 12 bases of the junction left unmatched. CDR1 MNHEY and CDR2 SVGAGI come from the germline V gene. CDR3 sequence reads: CASSYTTGDLYHEQYF. CDR3 sequence (DNA): TGTGCCAGCAGTTACACCACAGGGGATCTTTATCACGAGCAGTACTTC.

This clone was seen once. The rearrangement joins TRBV29-1 to TRBJ1-1; D possibly corresponds to TRBD1 (5 bases). The CDR3 is made up of 11 amino acids. Germline V gives CDR1 SQVTM, CDR2 ANQGSEA. Trimming took 4 bases from V and 7 from J, leaving 10 bases between them. The CDR3 nucleotides read TGCAGCGTTGTTACGGGGCTTGAAGCTTTCTTT. Residues: CSVVTGLEAFF.

This chain links TRBV6-6 with TRBJ1-1; D remains ambiguous. The V end lost 5 bases, the J end lost 3 bases, and 10 bases lay between the germline ends. This CDR3 spans 13 amino acids. CDR1 and CDR2 (germline): MNHNY, SVGAGI (reference sequence). The CDR3 protein is CASSDLVYTEAFF. The CDR3 DNA sequence: TGTGCCAGCAGTGATTTGGTGTACACTGAAGCTTTCTTT.

The chain couples TRBV7-6 to TRBJ2-7, with D possibly TRBD2 on 6 matching bases. The germline CDR1 and CDR2 sequences are SGHVS and FNYEAQ. Trimming left V 1 base short and J 6 bases short, with 16 bases between. The CDR3 length is 15 residues. The DNA of the CDR3 is TGTGCCAGCAGCTTAGGGGGAGGTGGGTCTTCCGAGCAGTACTTC. As protein: CASSLGGGGSSEQYF.